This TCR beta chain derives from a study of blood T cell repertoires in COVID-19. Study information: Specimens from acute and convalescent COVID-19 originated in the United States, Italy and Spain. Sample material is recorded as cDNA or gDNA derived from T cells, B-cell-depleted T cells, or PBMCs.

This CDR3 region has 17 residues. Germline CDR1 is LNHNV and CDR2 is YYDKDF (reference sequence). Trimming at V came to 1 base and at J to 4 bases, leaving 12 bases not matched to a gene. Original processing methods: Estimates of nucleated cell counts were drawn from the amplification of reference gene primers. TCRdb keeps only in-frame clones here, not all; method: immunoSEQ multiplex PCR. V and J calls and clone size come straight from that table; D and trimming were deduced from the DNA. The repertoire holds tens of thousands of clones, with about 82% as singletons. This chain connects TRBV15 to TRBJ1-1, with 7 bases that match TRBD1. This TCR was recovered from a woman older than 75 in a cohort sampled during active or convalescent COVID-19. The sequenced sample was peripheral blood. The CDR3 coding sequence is TGTGCCACCAGCAGAGCGGTATTTAGGGGGCGCTTCACTGAAGCTTTCTTT. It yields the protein CATSRAVFRGRFTEAFF.